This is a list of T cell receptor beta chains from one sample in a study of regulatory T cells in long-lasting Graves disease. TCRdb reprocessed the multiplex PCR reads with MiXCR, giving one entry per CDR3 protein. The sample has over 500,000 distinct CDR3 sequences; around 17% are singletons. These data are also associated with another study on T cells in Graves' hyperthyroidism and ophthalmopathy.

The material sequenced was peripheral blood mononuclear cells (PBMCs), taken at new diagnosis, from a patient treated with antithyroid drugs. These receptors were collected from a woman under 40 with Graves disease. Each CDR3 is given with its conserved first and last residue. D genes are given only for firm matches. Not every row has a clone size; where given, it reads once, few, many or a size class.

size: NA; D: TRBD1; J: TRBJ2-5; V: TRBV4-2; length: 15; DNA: TGTGCCAGCAGCCAGTTCCGGACAGGGGAAGAGACCCAGTACTTC; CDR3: CASSQFRTGEETQYF
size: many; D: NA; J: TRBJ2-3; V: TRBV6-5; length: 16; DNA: TGTGCCAGCAGTTACTCACCGAAACCGACCACAGATACGCAGTATTTT; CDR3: CASSYSPKPTTDTQYF
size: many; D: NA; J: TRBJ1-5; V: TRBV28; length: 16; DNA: TGTGCCAGCAGGCTCCCAACAGTGGGTGGCAATCAGCCCCAGCATTTT; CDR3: CASRLPTVGGNQPQHF
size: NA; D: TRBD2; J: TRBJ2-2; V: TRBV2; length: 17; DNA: TGTGCCAGCAGTGTACTATCACTAGCGGGTGGCACCGGGGAGCTGTTTTTT; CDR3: CASSVLSLAGGTGELFF
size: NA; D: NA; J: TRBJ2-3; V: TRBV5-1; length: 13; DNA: TGCGCCAGCAGCTCCCAAGGAGACTCTACGCAGTATTTT; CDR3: CASSSQGDSTQYF
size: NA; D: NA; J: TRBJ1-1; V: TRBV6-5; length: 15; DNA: TGTGCCAGCAGTTACTCCGGGATTGCGAACACTGAAGCTTTCTTT; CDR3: CASSYSGIANTEAFF
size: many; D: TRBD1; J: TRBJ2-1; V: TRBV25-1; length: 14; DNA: TGTGCCAGCCGACCGGGACAGGGTTACAATGAGCAGTTCTTC; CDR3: CASRPGQGYNEQFF
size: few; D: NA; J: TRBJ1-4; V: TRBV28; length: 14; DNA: TGTGCCAGCAGTTTCCGAATGCGGGTTGAAAAACTGTTTTTT; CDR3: CASSFRMRVEKLFF
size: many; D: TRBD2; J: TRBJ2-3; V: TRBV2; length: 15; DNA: TGTGCCAGCAGTGCACTAGCGGGAGGCACAGATACGCAGTATTTT; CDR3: CASSALAGGTDTQYF
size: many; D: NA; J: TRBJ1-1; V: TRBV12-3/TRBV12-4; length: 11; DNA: TGTGCCAGCATCTCAGGTTCGGGAGCTTTCTTT; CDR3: CASISGSGAFF
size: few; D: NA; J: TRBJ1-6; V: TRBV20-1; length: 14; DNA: TGCAGTGCTAGTGTGCAGGGCGTGAATTCACCCCTCCACTTT; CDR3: CSASVQGVNSPLHF
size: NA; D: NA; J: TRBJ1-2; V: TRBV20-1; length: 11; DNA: TGCAGTGCTATCCGAGGACTTGGCCACACCTTC; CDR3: CSAIRGLGHTF
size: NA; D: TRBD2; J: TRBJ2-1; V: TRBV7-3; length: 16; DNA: TGTGCCAGCAGCTTAACTAGCGGGAGGTGGGACAATGAGCAGTTCTTC; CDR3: CASSLTSGRWDNEQFF
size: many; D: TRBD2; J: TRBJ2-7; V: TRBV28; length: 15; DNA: TGTGCCAGCAGTCACTCAAGCGGGAGGGGATACGAGCAGTACTTC; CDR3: CASSHSSGRGYEQYF
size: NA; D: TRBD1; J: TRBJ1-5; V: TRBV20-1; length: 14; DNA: TGCAGTGCCGACAGGGGGGGCGGCAATCAGCCCCAGCATTTT; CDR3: CSADRGGGNQPQHF
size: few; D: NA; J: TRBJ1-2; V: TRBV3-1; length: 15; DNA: TGTGCCAGCAGCCAACCGGGACGGAGAAACTATGGCTACACCTTC; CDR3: CASSQPGRRNYGYTF
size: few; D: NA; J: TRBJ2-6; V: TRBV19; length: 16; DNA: TGTGCCAGTACTCGATCCAGGGGTGCTGGGGCCAACGTCCTGACTTTC; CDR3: CASTRSRGAGANVLTF
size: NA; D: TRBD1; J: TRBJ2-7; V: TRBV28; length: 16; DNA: TGTGCCAGCAGCGACGTAGGGACAGGGGCGGTCTACGAGCAGTACTTC; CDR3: CASSDVGTGAVYEQYF
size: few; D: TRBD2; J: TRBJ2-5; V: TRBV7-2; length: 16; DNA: TGTGCCAGCAGCTTCATGTCTAGCGGGAGCGGGGAGACCCAGTACTTC; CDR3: CASSFMSSGSGETQYF
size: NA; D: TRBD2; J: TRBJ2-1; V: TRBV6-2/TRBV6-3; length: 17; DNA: TGTGCCAGCAGTTACTCTTTGGCGGGAGGGCAGGTAGGTGAGCAGTTCTTC; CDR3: CASSYSLAGGQVGEQFF
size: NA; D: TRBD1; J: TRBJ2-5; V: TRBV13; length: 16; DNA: TGTGCCAGCAGTCAGACAGGGGGCTTGTGGCAAGAGACCCAGTACTTC; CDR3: CASSQTGGLWQETQYF
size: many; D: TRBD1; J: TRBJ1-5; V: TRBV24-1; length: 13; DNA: TGTGCCACCGGAGGGACAGTAAATCAGCCCCAGCATTTT; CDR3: CATGGTVNQPQHF
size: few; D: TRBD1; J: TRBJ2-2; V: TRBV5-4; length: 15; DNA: TGTGCCAGCAGCTTTGAACAGGGGATCGCCGGGGAGCTGTTTTTT; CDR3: CASSFEQGIAGELFF
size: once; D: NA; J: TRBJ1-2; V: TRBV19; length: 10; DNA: TGTGCCAGTAAGGGGTATGCCTACACCTTC; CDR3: CASKGYAYTF
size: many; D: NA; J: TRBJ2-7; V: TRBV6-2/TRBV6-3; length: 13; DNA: TGTGCCAGTCAAACAGCTTTCTCCTACGAGCAGTACTTC; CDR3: CASQTAFSYEQYF
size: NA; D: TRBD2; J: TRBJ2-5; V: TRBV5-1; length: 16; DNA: TGCGCCAGCAGCTTAGTAGCGGGAGGACTCCAAGAGACCCAGTACTTC; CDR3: CASSLVAGGLQETQYF
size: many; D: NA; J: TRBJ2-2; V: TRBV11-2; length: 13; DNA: TGTGCCAGCAGCCCCTTTCACACCGGGGAGCTGTTTTTT; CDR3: CASSPFHTGELFF
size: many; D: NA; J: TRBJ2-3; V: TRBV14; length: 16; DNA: TGTGCCAGCAGCCAAGTTCCCGGCCAAGGCACAGATACGCAGTATTTT; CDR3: CASSQVPGQGTDTQYF
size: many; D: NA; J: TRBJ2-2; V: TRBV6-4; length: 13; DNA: TGTGCCAGCAGTGACAGGGGCACCGGGGAGCTGTTTTTT; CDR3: CASSDRGTGELFF
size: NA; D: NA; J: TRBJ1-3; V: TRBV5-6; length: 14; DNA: TGTGCCAGCAGCATCGTTCAGGGACAACACACCATATATTTT; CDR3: CASSIVQGQHTIYF
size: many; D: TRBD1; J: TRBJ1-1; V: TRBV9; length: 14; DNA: TGTGCCAGCAGCCCACAGGGGGTGAACACTGAAGCTTTCTTT; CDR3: CASSPQGVNTEAFF
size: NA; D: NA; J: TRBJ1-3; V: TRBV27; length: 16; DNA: TGTGCCAGCAGTTTATATGGCAGGGGAGGGGGAAACACCATATATTTT; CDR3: CASSLYGRGGGNTIYF
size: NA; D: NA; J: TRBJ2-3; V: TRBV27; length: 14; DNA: TGTGCCAGCAGTTTATGGGGGGGGGCCGATACGCAGTATTTT; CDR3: CASSLWGGADTQYF
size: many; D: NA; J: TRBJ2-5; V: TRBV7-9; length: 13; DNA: TGTGCCAGCAGCCACGGGGGAACGGAGACCCAGTACTTC; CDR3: CASSHGGTETQYF
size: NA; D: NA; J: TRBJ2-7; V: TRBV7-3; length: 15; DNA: TGTGCCAGCAGCTTAGCTCCAGGGGCCCCCTACGAGCAGTACTTC; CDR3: CASSLAPGAPYEQYF
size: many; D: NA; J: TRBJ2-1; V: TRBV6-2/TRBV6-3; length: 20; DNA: TGTGCCAGCGGGCGCCTTGGGGGTCTCGGGTTCGCGGGCTCCTACAATGAGCAGTTCTTC; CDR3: CASGRLGGLGFAGSYNEQFF
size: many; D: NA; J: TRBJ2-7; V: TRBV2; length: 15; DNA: TGTGCCAGCAGTGAAGGTCCGGCCGGCTCCTACGAGCAGTACTTC; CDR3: CASSEGPAGSYEQYF
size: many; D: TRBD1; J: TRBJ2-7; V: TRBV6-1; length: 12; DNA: TGTGCCAGCAGTAACAGGGGGAACGAGCAGTACTTC; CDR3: CASSNRGNEQYF
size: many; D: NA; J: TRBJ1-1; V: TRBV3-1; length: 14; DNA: TGTGCCAGCAGCCCGCGACAGGCGGGAACTGAAGCTTTCTTT; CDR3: CASSPRQAGTEAFF
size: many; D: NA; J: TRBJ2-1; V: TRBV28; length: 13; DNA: TGTGCCAGCAGTCTGACCACAGGGTTAGCGCAGTTCTTC; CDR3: CASSLTTGLAQFF
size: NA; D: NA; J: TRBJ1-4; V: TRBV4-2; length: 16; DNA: TGTGCCAGCAGCACAGGACAGCCCACGACAAATGAAAAACTGTTTTTT; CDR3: CASSTGQPTTNEKLFF
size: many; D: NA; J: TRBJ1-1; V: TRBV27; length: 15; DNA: TGTGCCAGCAGTCCCGGCGACGGGATTAACACTGAAGCTTTCTTT; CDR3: CASSPGDGINTEAFF
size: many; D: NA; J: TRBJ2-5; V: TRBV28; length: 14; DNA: TGTGCCAGCACACAAACGCTGGGACAAGAGACCCAGTACTTC; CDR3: CASTQTLGQETQYF
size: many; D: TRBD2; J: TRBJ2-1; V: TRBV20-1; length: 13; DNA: TGCAGTGCTGAGACTAGCGTATACAATGAGCAGTTCTTC; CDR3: CSAETSVYNEQFF
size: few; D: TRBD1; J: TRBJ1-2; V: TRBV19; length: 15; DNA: TGTGCCAGTAGTATGTTTGGACAGGCACCCTATGGCTACACCTTC; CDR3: CASSMFGQAPYGYTF
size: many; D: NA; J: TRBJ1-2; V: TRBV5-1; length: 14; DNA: TGCGCCAGCAGCTTAATGGGGGGGCGCGATGGCTACACCTTC; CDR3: CASSLMGGRDGYTF
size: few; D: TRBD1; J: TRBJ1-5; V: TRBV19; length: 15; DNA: TGTGCCAGTAGTAAAACAGGGGGCGCGTTCCAGCCCCAGCATTTT; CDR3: CASSKTGGAFQPQHF
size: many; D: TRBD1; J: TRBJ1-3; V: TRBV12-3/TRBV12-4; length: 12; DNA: TGTGCCAGCAGTCCTCAGGGGGACACCATATATTTT; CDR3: CASSPQGDTIYF